This TCR beta chain was captured in a study of blood T cell repertoires in COVID-19. The protocol was immunoSEQ multiplex PCR, while the TCRdb copy is restricted to in-frame clones and leaves out a portion. Of approximately 360,000 clones listed, around 90% are singletons. This TCR was sampled from a man aged 40-55 years with acute or convalescent COVID-19. Sequenced input: peripheral blood.

For the CDR3, the DNA is TGTGCCAGCCGGGACAGTCAAGAGACCCAGTACTTC. Its translation: CASRDSQETQYF. The chain employs TRBV3-1 (or the pseudogene TRBV3-2) and TRBJ2-5, with 7 bases fitting TRBD1. Germline CDR1 reads LGHDT; CDR2 reads YNNKEL (reference sequence). The CDR3 spans 12 residues. The ends lost 8 bases at V and 2 bases at J; junction bases unmatched: 2.